One TCR beta chain is described in this entry. This entry is derived from a study of technical replicates of blood from a handful of donors. Germline V gene lookup returns CDR1 SNHLY and CDR2 FYNNEI. V trimming: 8 bases; J trimming: 0 bases; junction bases outside the gene matches: 12. The CDR3 spans 16 residues. TCRdb keeps only in-frame clones here, not all; method: immunoSEQ multiplex PCR. This sample has approximately 70,000 clones, with approximately 97% found just once. The clonotype was recovered from a human donor in good health. The sequencing input was T cells isolated from PBMCs. V is TRBV2 and J is TRBJ2-7, with 8 bases fitting TRBD2. DNA of the CDR3: TGTGCCAGCGGAGTATTAGCAGGGACTAGCTCCTACGAGCAGTACTTC. This sequence encodes CASGVLAGTSSYEQYF. Supplemented by reference TRBV2 and TRBJ2-7, the full variable domain reads EPEVTQTPSHQVTQMGQEVILRCVPISNHLYFYWYRQILGQKVEFLVSFYNNEISEKSEIFDDQFSVERPDGSNFTLKIRSTKLEDSAMYFCASGVLAGTSSYEQYFGPGTRLTVT.